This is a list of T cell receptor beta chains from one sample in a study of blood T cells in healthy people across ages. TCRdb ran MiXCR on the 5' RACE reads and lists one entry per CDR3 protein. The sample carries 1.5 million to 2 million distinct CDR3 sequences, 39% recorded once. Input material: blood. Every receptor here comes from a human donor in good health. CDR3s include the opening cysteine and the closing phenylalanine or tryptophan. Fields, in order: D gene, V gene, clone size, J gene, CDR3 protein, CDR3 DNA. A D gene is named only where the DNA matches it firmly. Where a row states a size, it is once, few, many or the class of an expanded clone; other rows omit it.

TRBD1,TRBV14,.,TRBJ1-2,CASSQGGGWYGCTF,TGTGCCAGCAGCCAAGGAGGGGGCTGGTATGGCTGCACCTTC
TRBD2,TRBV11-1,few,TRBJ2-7,CASSTRGGDYYEQYF,TGTGCCAGCAGCACCCGGGGAGGGGATTACTACGAGCAGTACTTC
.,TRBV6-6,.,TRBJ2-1,CASTTRGSKRDEQFF,TGTGCCAGCACCACCCGGGGGTCTAAGAGGGATGAGCAGTTCTTC
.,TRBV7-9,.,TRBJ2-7,CASSFQESLEQYF,TGTGCCAGCAGCTTCCAGGAGTCCCTCGAGCAGTACTTC
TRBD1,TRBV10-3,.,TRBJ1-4,CAISEGQGSGEKLFF,TGTGCCATCAGTGAGGGACAGGGTAGCGGTGAAAAACTGTTTTTT
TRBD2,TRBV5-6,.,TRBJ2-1,CASSFIAGRVDEQFF,TGTGCCAGCAGCTTTATAGCGGGGCGGGTGGATGAGCAGTTCTTC
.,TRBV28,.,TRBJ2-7,CASKREDIEQYF,TGTGCCAGCAAAAGAGAGGATATCGAGCAGTACTTC
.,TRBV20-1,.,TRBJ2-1,CSASGGVLNEQFF,TGCAGTGCGTCAGGGGGGGTCCTCAATGAGCAGTTCTTC
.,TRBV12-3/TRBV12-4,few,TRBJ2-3,CASSFTGLVWSSDTQYF,TGTGCCAGCAGTTTCACAGGGTTGGTCTGGAGCTCAGATACGCAGTATTTT
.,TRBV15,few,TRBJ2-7,CATSRDLTGTKRAYEQYF,TGTGCCACCAGCAGAGATTTGACAGGTACAAAGAGGGCCTACGAGCAGTACTTC
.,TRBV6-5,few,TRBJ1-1,CASSYSPRNTEAFF,TGTGCCAGCAGTTACTCGCCCAGGAACACTGAAGCTTTCTTT
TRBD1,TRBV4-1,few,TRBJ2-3,CASSQDRGQGQSDTQYF,TGCGCCAGCAGCCAAGATAGGGGACAGGGTCAATCAGATACGCAGTATTTT
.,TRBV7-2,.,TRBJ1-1,CASSLGYLRQSEAFF,TGTGCCAGCAGCTTAGGGTATTTGCGACAGTCTGAAGCTTTCTTT
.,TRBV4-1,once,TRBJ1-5,CASSQDYGSLLQPLHF,TGCGCCAGCAGCCAAGACTACGGCAGCCTTCTCCAGCCCCTGCATTTT
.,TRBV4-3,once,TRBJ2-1,CASSQDWRYYNEQFF,TGCGCCAGCAGCCAAGATTGGCGGTACTACAATGAGCAGTTCTTC
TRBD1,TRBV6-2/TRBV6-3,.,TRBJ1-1,CASTRDRGQRNTEAFF,TGTGCCAGCACTAGAGACAGGGGGCAAAGGAACACTGAAGCTTTCTTT
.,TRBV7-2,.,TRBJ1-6,CASSLVAGSDSPLHF,TGTGCCAGCAGCTTAGTGGCGGGTTCGGATTCACCCCTCCACTTT
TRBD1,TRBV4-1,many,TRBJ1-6,CASSPTGGRSSPLHF,TGCGCCAGCAGCCCTACAGGGGGCAGGAGTTCACCCCTCCACTTT
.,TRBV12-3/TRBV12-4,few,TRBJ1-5,CASSLGGLVSNQPQHF,TGTGCCAGCAGTTTGGGGGGACTGGTTAGCAATCAGCCCCAGCATTTT
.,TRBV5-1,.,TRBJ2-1,CASSLFQGDSYNEQFF,TGCGCCAGCAGCCTGTTCCAAGGGGACTCCTACAATGAGCAGTTCTTC
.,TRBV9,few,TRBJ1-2,CASSSPGPGYTF,TGTGCCAGCAGCTCCCCGGGACCGGGGTACACCTTC
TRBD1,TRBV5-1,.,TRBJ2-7,CASSFEGTGTYEQYF,TGCGCCAGCAGCTTTGAAGGGACAGGGACGTACGAGCAGTACTTC
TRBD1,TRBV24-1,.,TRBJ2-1,CATTSWDRGNEQFF,TGTGCCACCACCTCTTGGGACAGGGGTAATGAGCAGTTCTTC
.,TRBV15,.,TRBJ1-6,CATSDLGSYNSPLHF,TGTGCCACCAGCGATTTGGGGTCCTATAATTCACCCCTCCACTTT
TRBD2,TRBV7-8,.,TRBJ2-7,CASSLYGGAGSYNEQYF,TGTGCCAGCAGCTTGTACGGGGGGGCGGGCTCCTACAATGAGCAGTACTTC
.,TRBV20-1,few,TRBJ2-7,CSAREDREGEQYF,TGCAGTGCTAGAGAGGACAGGGAGGGCGAGCAGTACTTC
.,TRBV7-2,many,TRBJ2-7,CASSLGVSYEQYF,TGTGCCAGCAGCTTAGGGGTCTCCTACGAGCAGTACTTC
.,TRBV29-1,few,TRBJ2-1,CSVEVFGRVGVWEQFF,TGCAGCGTTGAAGTTTTTGGCAGGGTTGGAGTATGGGAGCAGTTCTTC
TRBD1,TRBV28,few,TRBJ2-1,CASSLWGQLHNEQFF,TGTGCCAGCAGTTTATGGGGACAGCTTCACAATGAGCAGTTCTTC
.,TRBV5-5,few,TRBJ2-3,CASSFYNPGDTQYF,TGTGCCAGCAGCTTCTATAACCCGGGAGATACGCAGTATTTT
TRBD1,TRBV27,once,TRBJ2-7,CASSLDRARDEQYF,TGTGCCAGCAGCCTGGACAGGGCGAGGGACGAGCAGTACTTC